This TCR beta chain was observed in a study of T cells after yellow fever vaccination. Researchers made TCR cDNA using 5'RACE template switching, and this step added a universal primer site and UMIs. TCRdb passed the 5' RACE reads through MiXCR, listing each CDR3 protein once. The sample holds 300,000 or so distinct CDR3 sequences, roughly 13% seen once. This clonotype was seen only a few times. The CDR3 covers 15 residues. CDR1 is SGHVS, CDR2 FQNEAQ, per germline. Trimming cost V 5 bases and J 9 bases; bases outside gene matches: 10. The TCR sequence derives from a man younger than 45 who received the YFV17D yellow fever vaccine. This chain links TRBV7-8 with TRBJ1-6; 7 nucleotides line up with TRBD1. The source was CD4+ T cells sorted from PBMCs, collected 45 days after the yellow fever booster vaccination. The CDR3 protein is CASSLRQGFASPLHF. The DNA for the CDR3 is TGTGCCAGCAGCCTCAGACAGGGTTTCGCTTCACCCCTCCACTTT.